The 5 T cell receptor beta chains in this list originate from one sample, sequenced in a study of blood T cell repertoires in COVID-19. The protocol was immunoSEQ multiplex PCR, while the TCRdb copy is restricted to in-frame clones and leaves out a portion. The profile covers 20,000 or so clones, with 70% to 90% appearing a single time and roughly a sixth taken by the ten largest. The sequencing sample was made of peripheral blood. The source is a human donor with acute or convalescent COVID-19. The donor label of this sample is uncertain.

This chain's CDR3 is CASGNRGQETQYF. CDR3 DNA: TGTGCCAGTGGGAACAGGGGGCAAGAGACCCAGTACTTC. The chain couples TRBV14 to TRBJ2-5, with 8 bases lining up with TRBD1. There are 13 residues in the CDR3. V dropped 9 bases and J dropped 2; count of bases not matched to a gene: 5. CDR1 and CDR2 (germline): SGHDN, FVKESK.

The CDR3 DNA follows: TGTGCCAGCAGCTTTCGGGAGCCGAGGTACAATGAGCAGTTCTTC. Protein product: CASSFREPRYNEQFF. The V gene is TRBV5-6, the J gene TRBJ2-1, with a weak D call TRBD2 (6 bases). Germline V gene data show CDR1 as SGHDT and CDR2 as YYEEEE. The CDR3 has 15 amino acids. V lost 2 bases and J 4 bases, leaving 13 bases between the germline ends. The full variable domain, completed using reference TRBV5-6 and TRBJ2-1, is DAGVTQSPTHLIKTRGQQVTLRCSPKSGHDTVSWYQQALGQGPQFIFQYYEEEERQRGNFPDRFSGHQFPNYSSELNVNALLLGDSALYLCASSFREPRYNEQFFGPGTRLTVL.

The chain joins TRBV4-3 to TRBJ2-5, with a weak D call TRBD1 (6 bases). Per the germline V gene, CDR1 is LGHNA and CDR2 is YSLEER. Trimming took 2 bases from V and 2 from J, leaving 12 bases between them. This CDR3 contains 15 residues. The CDR3 is CASSQSGQLQETQYF. CDR3 nucleotides: TGCGCCAGCAGCCAATCCGGACAGCTTCAAGAGACCCAGTACTTC.

The chain carries TRBV3-1 (or the pseudogene TRBV3-2) and TRBJ1-1, with no clear D. The V end lost 1 base, the J end lost 0 bases, and 15 bases lay between the germline ends. CDR1 is LGHDT and CDR2 is YNNKEL in the germline V gene (reference sequence). This CDR3 is 17 amino acids long. CDR3 nucleotides: TGTGCCAGCAGCCAAGGGGTAGGGAGGGCAATGAACACTGAAGCTTTCTTT. Amino acids: CASSQGVGRAMNTEAFF.

The chain carries TRBV7-2 and TRBJ2-5; 11 bases match TRBD2. The V segment lost 0 bases and the J segment 4 bases; nucleotides outside the gene matches: 4. This CDR3 has 16 residues. Germline V gives CDR1 SGHTA, CDR2 FQGNSA. CDR3 sequence (DNA): TGTGCCAGCAGCTTAGCGGGCCTAGCGGGGGGAGAGACCCAGTACTTC. Its protein product is CASSLAGLAGGETQYF.